Each of the 7 T cell receptor beta chains below was sequenced from the same sample in a study of blood T cell repertoires in COVID-19. TCRdb's copy holds only in-frame clones and misses some; the assay was immunoSEQ multiplex PCR. The repertoire holds over 60,000 clones, with approximately 82% as singletons. What was sequenced was peripheral blood. Receptors originate from a man older than 75 with active COVID-19.

V and J are TRBV7-3 and TRBJ1-1; D gene ambiguous. V lost 1 base to trimming and J lost 3 bases, with 9 bases between them. The CDR3 length is 14 residues. Germline V CDR1 and CDR2: SGHTA, FQGTGA. In DNA form, the CDR3 reads TGTGCCAGCAGCTTAATCCTGAGAGACACTGAAGCTTTCTTT. Translated: CASSLILRDTEAFF.

The rearrangement links TRBV4-2 to TRBJ2-2, with TRBD1 matching over 7 bases. J gave up 0 bases and V 11 bases, and 6 bases lay outside the gene matches. Germline CDR1 reads LGHNA; CDR2 reads YNFKEQ. The CDR3 sequence is 14 residues long. The CDR3 coding sequence is TGTGCCGGCTCCGGGACAGCGAACACCGGGGAGCTGTTTTTT. This codes for CAGSGTANTGELFF.

This chain uses TRBV29-1 with TRBJ2-5; TRBD2 matches at 11 bases. CDR1 is SQVTM and CDR2 is ANQGSEA in the germline V gene. V lost 1 base, J lost 4 bases, and 5 bases stayed unmatched. The CDR3 has 15 residues. The CDR3 loop reads CSVEVAGGPGETQYF. CDR3 DNA: TGCAGCGTTGAAGTAGCGGGAGGGCCGGGAGAGACCCAGTACTTC.

Written as DNA, the CDR3 is TGTGCCAGCTCACCACCGAATGGACAGGCATCCTACGAGCAGTACTTC. It translates to CASSPPNGQASYEQYF. The gene calls are TRBV18 and TRBJ2-7; TRBD1 matches at 7 bases. This CDR3 has 16 amino acids. Germline CDR1 KGHSH, CDR2 LQKENI. V lost 0 bases and J lost 1; bases outside the gene matches: 6.

This rearrangement joins TRBV12-3 or TRBV12-4 to TRBJ1-6, with 9 nucleotides matching TRBD1. The CDR3 consists of 12 residues. J was trimmed by 9 bases and V by 10 bases; bases with no gene match: 4. Written as DNA, the CDR3 is TGTGCCACCCAACAGGGGGCTTCACCCCTCCACTTT. As protein: CATQQGASPLHF.

This rearrangement joins TRBV29-1 to TRBJ1-1, with unresolved D. V lost 4 bases and J 4 bases, leaving 13 bases between the germline ends. CDR1 is SQVTM and CDR2 is ANQGSEA in the germline V gene. This CDR3 region has 13 residues. The CDR3 DNA sequence: TGCAGCGTTGTCGAGGGAACTTTCACTGAAGCTTTCTTT. This translates into CSVVEGTFTEAFF.

This clone was counted a single time. The CDR3 nucleotides are TGTGCCAGTAGTAGTCTGGCCATATCCTACGAGCAGTACTTC. Translating gives CASSSLAISYEQYF. The chain joins TRBV19 to TRBJ2-7; no reliable D call. Trimming took off 4 bases at V and 1 base at J, with 11 bases between the two ends. The CDR3 is 14 amino acids. The germline gives CDR1 LNHDA, CDR2 SQIVND (reference sequence).